This TCR beta chain appears in the sequencing data of a study of T cells in Graves' hyperthyroidism and ophthalmopathy. Diagnosing involved the use of clinical symptoms, serum thyroxine and TRAb, thyroid ultrasound and orbital computed tomography. Approximately 10 ml of fresh peripheral blood supplied the PBMCs. This CDR3 is built from 17 residues. V was clipped by 0 bases and J by 4 bases, with 13 bases between them. The V gene's germline CDR1 is MNHEY and CDR2 SVGAGI. RNA transcripts were the template for amplifying TCR beta CDR3 regions. Primed by the HTBI set, a first-round RT-PCR was run on the TCR CDR3. TCRdb analysed the multiplex PCR reads with MiXCR anew, one entry per CDR3 protein. The table has 650,000 to 750,000 distinct CDR3 sequences, approximately 14% seen once.

This chain uses TRBV6-5 with TRBJ1-6; D not certain. The sample taken for sequencing was blood. The TCR comes from a woman under 30 with Graves' hyperthyroidism. The CDR3 protein is CASSYSFGRDYNSPLHF. The CDR3 DNA sequence: TGTGCCAGCAGTTACTCTTTCGGACGGGATTATAATTCACCCCTCCACTTT.